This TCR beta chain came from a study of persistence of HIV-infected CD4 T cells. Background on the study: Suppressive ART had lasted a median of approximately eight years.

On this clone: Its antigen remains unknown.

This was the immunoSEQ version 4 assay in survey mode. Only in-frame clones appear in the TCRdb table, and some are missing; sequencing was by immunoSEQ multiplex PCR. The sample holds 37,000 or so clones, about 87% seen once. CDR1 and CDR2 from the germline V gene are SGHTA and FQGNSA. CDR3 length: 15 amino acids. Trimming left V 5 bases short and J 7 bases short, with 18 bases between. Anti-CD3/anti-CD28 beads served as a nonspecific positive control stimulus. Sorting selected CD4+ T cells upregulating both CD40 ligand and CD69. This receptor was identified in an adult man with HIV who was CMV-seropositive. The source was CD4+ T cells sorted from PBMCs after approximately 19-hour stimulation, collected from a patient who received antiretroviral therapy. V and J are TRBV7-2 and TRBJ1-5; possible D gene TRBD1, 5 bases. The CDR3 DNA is TGTGCCAGCAGCGCGGACACCCGAAGGTTCCAGCCCCAGCATTTT. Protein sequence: CASSADTRRFQPQHF.